Listed below are T cell receptor beta chains from one sample, sequenced in a study of glioma-infiltrating T cells after dendritic cell vaccination. Sequenced by immunoSEQ multiplex PCR; TCRdb stores in-frame clones only, minus some. The repertoire consists of about 82,000 clones, with around 90% occurring once and the leading ten covering 3% to 3.5%. The material was blood, obtained before dendritic cell vaccination. All receptors derive from a human donor with glioblastoma. The CDR3 runs from the conserved cysteine through the conserved F or W. The order of the fields is V gene, D gene, clone size, J gene, CDR3 DNA, CDR3 protein. D genes are given only for firm matches. Some rows mark clone size as missing; the rest say once, few, many or name a class of expanded clone.

TRBV10-3,TRBD1,.,TRBJ1-2,TGTGCCATCAGGGGACAGGGGGTCGCCTATGGCTACACCTTC,CAIRGQGVAYGYTF
TRBV30,TRBD1,.,TRBJ1-2,TGTGCCTGGAGTACCCCTCGGACAGGGCGACCTTATGGCTACACCTTC,CAWSTPRTGRPYGYTF
TRBV27,TRBD2,.,TRBJ2-7,TGTGCCAGCAGTTTAATGGGCGGGCTAGCGGTCTACGAGCAGTACTTC,CASSLMGGLAVYEQYF
TRBV19,.,.,TRBJ2-1,TGTGCCAGTAGCCCGATCGGGACTCAACATTACAATGAGCAGTTCTTC,CASSPIGTQHYNEQFF
TRBV5-6,.,.,TRBJ1-6,TGTGCCAGCAGGCCGCCCGGGGGTAGTTCACCCCTCCACTTT,CASRPPGGSSPLHF
TRBV30,TRBD2,.,TRBJ2-5,TGTGCCTGGAGTGGCGGGGGAGCAGAGACCCAGTACTTC,CAWSGGGAETQYF
TRBV30,TRBD1,.,TRBJ1-2,TGTGCCTGGACTTCGACAGGGAACTATGGCTACACCTTC,CAWTSTGNYGYTF
TRBV6-5,TRBD1,.,TRBJ1-1,TGTGCCAGCAGTTACGACGCTGGGACAGGCTCAGCGGCTTTCTTT,CASSYDAGTGSAAFF
TRBV21-1,.,once,TRBJ2-7,TGTGCCAGCAGCAACCCCGGGACAGGGCGCGACGAGCAGTACTTC,CASSNPGTGRDEQYF
TRBV2,.,.,TRBJ2-4,TGTGCCAGCAGGCCAGGAGGCGCGGGTCGGAACATTCAGTACTTC,CASRPGGAGRNIQYF
TRBV7-3,.,few,TRBJ2-7,TGTGCCAGCAGCTTTAGACAGGCCTACCACTACGAGCAGTACTTC,CASSFRQAYHYEQYF
TRBV5-1,TRBD2,.,TRBJ2-3,TGCGCCAGCACCACCGGGGGGGGCACAGATACGCAGTATTTT,CASTTGGGTDTQYF
TRBV2,TRBD2,.,TRBJ2-7,TGTGCCAGCAGGCGGACTAGCTCCTACGAGCAGTACTTC,CASRRTSSYEQYF
TRBV27,.,.,TRBJ2-7,TGTGCCAGCAGTTTTCGGGGTACCCACGAGCAGTACTTC,CASSFRGTHEQYF
TRBV5-6,.,.,TRBJ1-2,TGTGCCAGCAGCTTGGTTAGGGGCTCTGGCTACACCTTC,CASSLVRGSGYTF
TRBV10-3,.,.,TRBJ1-2,TGTGCCATCACACAGCGGGGGGGATATGGCTACACCTTC,CAITQRGGYGYTF
TRBV10-3,TRBD1,once,TRBJ2-3,TGTGCCATCAGTGCGCGACAGGGAGAGAGCACAGATACGCAGTATTTT,CAISARQGESTDTQYF
TRBV6-1,TRBD1,.,TRBJ1-5,TGTGCCAGCAGTGGGTCGGGCACCGGGACAGGCAATCAGCCCCAGCATTTT,CASSGSGTGTGNQPQHF
TRBV30,.,.,TRBJ1-4,TGTGCCTGGAGCGGGGGACGGCTTAATGAAAAACTGTTTTTT,CAWSGGRLNEKLFF
TRBV7-8,.,.,TRBJ2-3,TGTGCCAGCAGCTTGCTAGCCACTAGCACAGATACGCAGTATTTT,CASSLLATSTDTQYF
TRBV11-3,.,.,TRBJ1-1,TGTGCCAGCAGCTCCCGGCGCGGCAACACTGAAGCTTTCTTT,CASSSRRGNTEAFF
TRBV6-5,TRBD2,.,TRBJ2-2,TGTGCCAGCACCCCTAGCGGGAGCTGGGGCGGGGAGCTGTTTTTT,CASTPSGSWGGELFF
TRBV5-1,.,once,TRBJ2-7,TGCGCCAGCAGCTTGGGGGCAGGGTCGACCTACGAGCAGTACTTC,CASSLGAGSTYEQYF
TRBV19,.,.,TRBJ2-6,TGTGCCTCCCTCTCCCGGGGGTCTGGGGCCAACGTCCTGACTTTC,CASLSRGSGANVLTF
TRBV2,TRBD2,.,TRBJ2-5,TGTGCCAGCGAGAGCGGGGGGCAAGAGACCCAGTACTTC,CASESGGQETQYF
TRBV30,.,.,TRBJ1-2,TGTGCCTGGAAGGGTCCAGGGGCCTACGACGGCTACACCTTC,CAWKGPGAYDGYTF
TRBV18,.,.,TRBJ1-2,TGTGCCAGCTCCCCCGGCGAGGGAACCAACTATGGCTACACCTTC,CASSPGEGTNYGYTF
TRBV19,TRBD1,.,TRBJ1-2,TGTGCCAGTAGCCCCGGAGGGACAGGGAACTATGGCTACACCTTC,CASSPGGTGNYGYTF
TRBV5-6,.,.,TRBJ1-2,TGTGCCAGCAGCTTGGCCCCTGGCAGGGTCAAGGGCTACACCTTC,CASSLAPGRVKGYTF
TRBV10-3,.,.,TRBJ2-2,TGTGCCACGAGGGGGGGCGTGAGCGGGGAGCTGTTTTTT,CATRGGVSGELFF
TRBV4-2,TRBD1,.,TRBJ2-3,TGTGCCAGCAGCCAAGAATCGCCGACAGGGGGGTACGCAGATACGCAGTATTTT,CASSQESPTGGYADTQYF
TRBV5-4,TRBD1,.,TRBJ1-2,TGTGCCAGCAGCCATCGGACAGGGGAGAATGGCTACACCTTC,CASSHRTGENGYTF
TRBV2,TRBD1,.,TRBJ1-6,TGTGCCAGCAGCTTCCGGGACAGCAATTCACCCCTCCACTTT,CASSFRDSNSPLHF
TRBV6-5,.,.,TRBJ2-7,TGTGCCAGCAGGGGGGGTGGCCGGGGAGAGCAGTACTTC,CASRGGGRGEQYF
TRBV5-1,.,.,TRBJ2-1,TGCGCCAGCAGCTTCCAGCGGTCCCGCTACAATGAGCAGTTCTTC,CASSFQRSRYNEQFF
TRBV9,TRBD1,.,TRBJ1-5,TGTGCCAGCAGCGCGTCAACAGGGGGTTATCAGCCCCAGCATTTT,CASSASTGGYQPQHF
TRBV9,.,.,TRBJ1-2,TGTGCCAGCAGCGCCACCCGGGGGGTGGGCTATGGCTACACCTTC,CASSATRGVGYGYTF
TRBV7-7,.,.,TRBJ2-1,TGTGCTAGCAGCCCCCCCGGCTACAATGAGCAGTTCTTC,CASSPPGYNEQFF
TRBV29-1,.,.,TRBJ1-3,TGCAGCGCTATGTCTGGAAACACCATATATTTT,CSAMSGNTIYF
TRBV5-1,TRBD1,.,TRBJ1-1,TGCGCCAGCAGCCCGGGGACAGGGGGTCACACTGAAGCTTTCTTT,CASSPGTGGHTEAFF
TRBV14,.,.,TRBJ2-7,TGTGCCAGCAGCCAAGAGTGGCGGAGGGGAGAGCAGTACTTC,CASSQEWRRGEQYF
TRBV9,TRBD1,.,TRBJ2-1,TGTGCCAGCAGCGAGGTGGACAGGGACAATGAGCAGTTCTTC,CASSEVDRDNEQFF
TRBV9,TRBD2,.,TRBJ2-2,TGTGCCAGCAGCGCTTCTAGCGGGAGGCCCGGGGAGCTGTTTTTT,CASSASSGRPGELFF
TRBV29-1,.,.,TRBJ1-2,TGCAGCGTTGACGGGGGACCGAATTCTAACTATGGCTACACCTTC,CSVDGGPNSNYGYTF
TRBV19,TRBD1,.,TRBJ2-1,TGTGCCAGTAGTATTTCGGGACAGGGTTTGATCTTC,CASSISGQGLIF
TRBV25-1,.,.,TRBJ2-5,TGTGCCAGCAGTGAGGCGAGCGGATCTCATGCGACCCAGTACTTC,CASSEASGSHATQYF
TRBV29-1,.,.,TRBJ1-1,TGCAGCGTGGTGGGAACTAGCGCTGAAGCTTTCTTT,CSVVGTSAEAFF
TRBV30,.,.,TRBJ1-4,TGTGCCTGGAGTGTTGGTACTCGGGGTGAAAAACTGTTTTTT,CAWSVGTRGEKLFF
TRBV20-1,.,.,TRBJ2-1,TGCAGTGCTGGACAGAACAATGAGCAGTTCTTC,CSAGQNNEQFF
TRBV5-1,.,.,TRBJ1-2,TGCGCCAGCAGACCAGACAGCTACGGCTACACCTTC,CASRPDSYGYTF
TRBV2,TRBD2,.,TRBJ2-5,TGTGCCAGCACAGCTCAGCGGGGCGGGGAGACCCAGTACTTC,CASTAQRGGETQYF
TRBV25-1,TRBD2,.,TRBJ2-3,TGTGCCAGCAGTACCGGGTCGGCGGGAGTTTGGACAGATACGCAGTATTTT,CASSTGSAGVWTDTQYF
TRBV6-6,.,.,TRBJ1-2,TGTGCCAGCAGTTACTCTCCAGATTTTAACTATGGCTACACCTTC,CASSYSPDFNYGYTF
TRBV4-1,TRBD1,once,TRBJ2-7,TGCGCCAGCAGCCCCACAGGGTTTGGGACAGCTGCTGGTGAGCAGTACTTC,CASSPTGFGTAAGEQYF
TRBV9,TRBD2,once,TRBJ2-1,TGTGCCAGCAGCGCCCGTACCCGACTAGCGGGGGCCACGAGCTCCTACAATGAGCAGTTCTTC,CASSARTRLAGATSSYNEQFF
TRBV19,TRBD2,.,TRBJ2-1,TGTGCCACCCAAGGTAGCGGGCGTACCAATGAGCAGTTCTTC,CATQGSGRTNEQFF
TRBV5-4,.,.,TRBJ2-2,TGTGCCAGCAGCTTGTTTATCGGGGAGCTGTTTTTT,CASSLFIGELFF
TRBV18,TRBD2,.,TRBJ2-3,TGTGCCAGCTCACCACTGGAAGCGGGAGCCGGCACAGATACGCAGTATTTT,CASSPLEAGAGTDTQYF
TRBV7-2,.,.,TRBJ1-5,TGTGCCAGCAGCTTAGGGTCTGCGGGGCAGCCCCAGCATTTT,CASSLGSAGQPQHF
TRBV2,.,once,TRBJ1-2,TGTGCCAGCAGTGAGGGCCTGCGCTACACCTTC,CASSEGLRYTF